What follows describes a single TCR beta chain. The sample comes from a study of blood T cell repertoires in COVID-19. Data came from immunoSEQ multiplex PCR; TCRdb stores just in-frame clones and leaves some out. Seen here are 140,000 or so clones, more than 75% observed once, and the top ten hold around 5%. Germline-derived CDR1 and CDR2 are MNHEY and SVGEGT. Between the trimmed V and J ends, which lost 5 bases and 5 bases, there was a span of 15 bases. This CDR3 has 15 residues. V usage is TRBV6-2 or TRBV6-3 and J usage is TRBJ1-4; D might be TRBD1 (5 bases). The sequence was obtained from a human donor in a cohort sampled during active COVID-19. Sequencing was carried out using peripheral blood. CDR3 DNA sequence: TGTGCCAGCAGTGCCCAAGGGGCGCCGAATGAAAAACTGTTTTTT. Translation gives CASSAQGAPNEKLFF.